The clone carrying this T cell receptor (beta chain) was counted only a few times. TCRdb reanalysed the PCR reads using MiXCR and keeps one entry per CDR3 protein. The sample holds about 97,000 distinct CDR3 sequences, about 32% seen once. This specimen belongs to a study of molecular identifiers for immune sequencing clone quantification. The germline V and J ends were trimmed by 3 bases and 1 base, with 10 bases remaining between them. The CDR3 runs 14 residues. Germline V gene sequence: CDR1 SNHLY, CDR2 FYNNEI. V and J are TRBV2 and TRBJ2-7, with D unclear. This sequence was found in a human donor in good health. Some libraries in this study had Jurkat cell RNA spiked in. The sequenced sample consisted of naive CD8+ T cells from blood, with Jurkat cell RNA spiked in. Sample subset: FACS-sorted CD8+CD4-CCR7+CD45RA+ naive T cells. CDR3 loop: CASSDQWLSYEQYF. In DNA, the CDR3 is TGTGCCAGCAGTGATCAGTGGCTTTCCTACGAGCAGTACTTC. Filled out from reference TRBV2 and TRBJ2-7, the complete variable domain reads EPEVTQTPSHQVTQMGQEVILRCVPISNHLYFYWYRQILGQKVEFLVSFYNNEISEKSEIFDDQFSVERPDGSNFTLKIRSTKLEDSAMYFCASSDQWLSYEQYFGPGTRLTVT.